This T cell receptor (beta chain) was documented in a study of blood T cell repertoires in COVID-19. Looking at the study overall: Both acute and convalescent COVID-19 samples were obtained from the United States, Italy and Spain. PBMCs, B-cell-depleted T cells, or T cells were the source of the cDNA or gDNA that made up the material.

Germline V gene sequence: CDR1 SGHTS, CDR2 YDEGEE. CDR3 length equals 17 residues. V shed 1 base and J shed 0 bases, with 15 bases lying between them. Assay: immunoSEQ multiplex PCR; the TCRdb copy retains only in-frame clones and omits some. This sample has tens of thousands of clones; more than 85% occur once, and the top ten carry approximately 15%. The receptor comes from a man in his 70s with active or convalescent COVID-19. Material: peripheral blood. The chain joins TRBV5-8 to TRBJ2-3; TRBD1 is a possible D gene (5 bases). CDR3 residues: CASSLLLDILSTDTQYF. CDR3 in DNA: TGTGCCAGCAGCTTGCTTCTGGACATTCTTAGCACAGATACGCAGTATTTT.